These T cell receptor beta chains were read from a single sample in a study of tumor-infiltrating lymphocytes in primary liver carcinoma. TCRdb analysed the multiplex PCR reads with MiXCR anew, one entry per CDR3 protein. The sample lists 150,000 to 200,000 distinct CDR3 sequences, 50% to 75% seen once, with about 72% in the top ten. The specimen sequenced was peripheral blood. The receptors stem from a man aged 40-49 years with primary liver carcinoma and hepatitis B virus infection. CDR3s include the opening cysteine and the closing phenylalanine or tryptophan. Each record gives: V gene, clone size, J gene, D gene, CDR3 DNA, CDR3 protein. A D gene is named only where the DNA matches it firmly. Part of the rows lack a size; the others show once, few, many or a class for expanded clones.

V: TRBV30
size: -
J: TRBJ2-7
D: TRBD1
DNA: TGTGCCTGGAGTAGGGGACAGTCGCACGAGCAGTACTTC
CDR3: CAWSRGQSHEQYF

V: TRBV12-5
size: -
J: TRBJ2-1
D: -
DNA: TGTGCTAGTGGTCCCGGCGGCGGATACAATGAGCAGTTCTTC
CDR3: CASGPGGGYNEQFF

V: TRBV6-6
size: -
J: TRBJ2-1
D: TRBD2
DNA: TGTGCCAGCAGTTCCGGGATTAGCGGGGGTAATGAGCAGTTCTTC
CDR3: CASSSGISGGNEQFF

V: TRBV29-1
size: few
J: TRBJ2-2
D: -
DNA: TGCAGCGTTGAACGGCGGGGAGATCTGTTTTTT
CDR3: CSVERRGDLFF

V: TRBV11-2
size: once
J: TRBJ2-7
D: -
DNA: TGTGCCAGCAGCCACTCTCCGGACAGTGGGTATGAGCAGTACTTC
CDR3: CASSHSPDSGYEQYF

V: TRBV6-6
size: few
J: TRBJ1-4
D: -
DNA: TGTGCCAGCAGTTCCCGGGCAGGGAGGGAAAAACTGTTTTTT
CDR3: CASSSRAGREKLFF

V: TRBV5-4
size: -
J: TRBJ2-7
D: TRBD2
DNA: TGTGCCAGCAGCTTGGAGGCGGGAGGCTACGAGCAGTACTTC
CDR3: CASSLEAGGYEQYF

V: TRBV6-1
size: -
J: TRBJ2-3
D: -
DNA: TGTGCCAGCAGTGAAGCGTACGGGGGACCGATTGGAGATACGCAGTATTTT
CDR3: CASSEAYGGPIGDTQYF

V: TRBV6-6
size: -
J: TRBJ2-1
D: -
DNA: TGTGCCAGCAGTCGCCGACTAGATGAGCAGTTCTTC
CDR3: CASSRRLDEQFF

V: TRBV29-1
size: -
J: TRBJ2-1
D: -
DNA: TGCAGCGCCGGGCAGGGCAGCGCTACTTCCTCCTACAATGAGCAGTTCTTC
CDR3: CSAGQGSATSSYNEQFF

V: TRBV4-1
size: once
J: TRBJ2-1
D: TRBD2
DNA: TGCGCCAGCAGCCAAAGAGCACTAGCGTGCAACAATGAGCAGTTCTTC
CDR3: CASSQRALACNNEQFF

V: TRBV4-1
size: -
J: TRBJ2-1
D: TRBD2
DNA: TGCGCCAGCAGCCAAGATAGCGGGAGTTTATACAATGAGCAGTTCTTC
CDR3: CASSQDSGSLYNEQFF

V: TRBV4-2
size: -
J: TRBJ1-4
D: -
DNA: TGTGCCAGGAGCCAAGTAGGCGCAACTAACGAAAAACTGTTTTTT
CDR3: CARSQVGATNEKLFF

V: TRBV12-3/TRBV12-4
size: many
J: TRBJ2-1
D: -
DNA: TGTGCCAGCAGTTTACTAGCCCCTCCGGGGAATGAGCAGTTCTTC
CDR3: CASSLLAPPGNEQFF

V: TRBV5-4
size: -
J: TRBJ2-1
D: -
DNA: TGTGCCAGCAGCCCGCAGGGGTTTCGGGAGCAGTTCTTC
CDR3: CASSPQGFREQFF

V: TRBV11-3
size: -
J: TRBJ2-3
D: TRBD1
DNA: TGTGCCTGCAGCTTAGGAGGAAGGTCCGCCTGGGATAAAGGGACAGATATGCAGTATTTT
CDR3: CACSLGGRSAWDKGTDMQYF

V: TRBV6-6
size: few
J: TRBJ1-3
D: TRBD1
DNA: TGTGCCAGCAGTTCTCGCCCCTGGACAGGGAGGGACACCATATATTTT
CDR3: CASSSRPWTGRDTIYF

V: TRBV25-1
size: -
J: TRBJ2-3
D: -
DNA: TGTGCCAGCAGAGGGGGAGCCGCAGATACGCAGTATTTT
CDR3: CASRGGAADTQYF

V: TRBV11-2
size: -
J: TRBJ2-6
D: TRBD2
DNA: TGTGCCAGCAGCTCCGGACTAGCGGGATTCTTCTATGGGGCCAACGTCCTGACTTTC
CDR3: CASSSGLAGFFYGANVLTF